This T cell receptor (beta chain) was found in a study of T-cell reconstitution after alpha-beta-depleted transplantation in children. It was with unique molecular identifiers that the TCRbeta library was prepared. TCRdb ran MiXCR on the PCR reads and lists one entry per CDR3 protein. The sample includes almost 500,000 distinct CDR3 sequences, around 13% of them seen just once. Germline CDR1 is LNHNV and CDR2 is YYDKDF (reference sequence). The CDR3 totals 15 residues. V trimming: 3 bases; J trimming: 3 bases; junction bases outside the gene matches: 4. This clonotype was seen ten or more times. V and J are TRBV15 and TRBJ2-5; the match to TRBD2 covers 10 bases. The input for sequencing was PBMCs from the stem cell graft donor, taken from the stem cell graft. This TCR was recovered from a human donor who donated a stem cell graft to a child with combined immunodeficiency. CDR3 coding DNA: TGTGCCACCAGCAGTCGTCTAGCGGGAGAAGAGACCCAGTACTTC. It translates to CATSSRLAGEETQYF. Full variable domain (outside the CDR3, taken from reference TRBV15 and TRBJ2-5): DAMVIQNPRYQVTQFGKPVTLSCSQTLNHNVMYWYQQKSSQAPKLLFHYYDKDFNNEADTPDNFQSRRPNTSFCFLDIRSPGLGDTAMYLCATSSRLAGEETQYFGPGTRLLVL.